This T cell receptor beta chain was identified in a study of T-cell memory formation after mild COVID-19. The V segment lost 4 bases and the J segment 2 bases; nucleotides outside the gene matches: 11. The CDR3 is made up of 18 amino acids. CDR1 and CDR2 (germline): KGHSH, LQKENI. Constant-segment primers were used for 5'RACE, and the resulting TCR alpha and TCR beta cDNA libraries carried sample barcodes and UMIs. TCRdb re-called the 5' RACE reads through MiXCR, storing one row per CDR3 protein. The sample has around 370,000 distinct CDR3 sequences, more than 20% seen once. The sample holds many counts of this clonotype.

V gene TRBV18 combines with J gene TRBJ2-3; 11 nucleotides match TRBD2. The receptor's source is an adult woman who had mild COVID-19 (a few samples of this study predate the infection). Cell type and time point are not known. Sequenced sample: PBMCs or a T cell subset sorted from them (not recorded which). CDR3 sequence (DNA): TGTGCCAGCTCACTTTTGCCGACTAGCGGGGAAACCACAGATACGCAGTATTTT. Protein: CASSLLPTSGETTDTQYF.